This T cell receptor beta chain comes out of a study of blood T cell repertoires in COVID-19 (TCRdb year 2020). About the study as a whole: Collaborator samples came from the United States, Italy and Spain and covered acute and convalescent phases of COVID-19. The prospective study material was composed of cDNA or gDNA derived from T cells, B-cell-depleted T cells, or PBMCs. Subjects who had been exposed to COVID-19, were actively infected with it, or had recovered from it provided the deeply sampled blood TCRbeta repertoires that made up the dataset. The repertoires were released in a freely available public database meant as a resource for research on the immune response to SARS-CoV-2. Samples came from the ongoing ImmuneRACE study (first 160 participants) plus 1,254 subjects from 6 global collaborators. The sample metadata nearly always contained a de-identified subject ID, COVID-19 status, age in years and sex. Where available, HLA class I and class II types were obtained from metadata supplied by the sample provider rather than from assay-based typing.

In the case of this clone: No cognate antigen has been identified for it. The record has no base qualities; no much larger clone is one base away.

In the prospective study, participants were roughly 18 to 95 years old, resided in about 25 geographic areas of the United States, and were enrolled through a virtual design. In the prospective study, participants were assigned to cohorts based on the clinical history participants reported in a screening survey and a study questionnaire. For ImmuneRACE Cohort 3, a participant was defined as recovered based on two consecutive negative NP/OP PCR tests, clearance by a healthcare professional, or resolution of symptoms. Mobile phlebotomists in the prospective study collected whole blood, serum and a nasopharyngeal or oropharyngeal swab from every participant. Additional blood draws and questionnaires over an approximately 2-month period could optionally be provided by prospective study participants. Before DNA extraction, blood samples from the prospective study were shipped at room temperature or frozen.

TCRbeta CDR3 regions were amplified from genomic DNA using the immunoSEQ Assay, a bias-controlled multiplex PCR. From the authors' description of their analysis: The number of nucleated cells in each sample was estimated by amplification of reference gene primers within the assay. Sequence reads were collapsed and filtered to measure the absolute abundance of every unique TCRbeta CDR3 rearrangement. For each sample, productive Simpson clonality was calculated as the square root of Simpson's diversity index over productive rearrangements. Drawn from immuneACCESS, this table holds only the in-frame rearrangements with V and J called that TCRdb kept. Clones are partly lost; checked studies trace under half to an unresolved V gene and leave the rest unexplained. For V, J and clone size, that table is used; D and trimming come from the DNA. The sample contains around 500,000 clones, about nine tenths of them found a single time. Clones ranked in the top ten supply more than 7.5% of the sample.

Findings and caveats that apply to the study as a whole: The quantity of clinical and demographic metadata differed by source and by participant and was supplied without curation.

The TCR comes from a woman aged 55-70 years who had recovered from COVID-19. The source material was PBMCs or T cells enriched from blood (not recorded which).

The encoded CDR3 is CAGGLLFNRRGANEQFF. DNA sequence: TGTGCCGGAGGTCTACTTTTTAATCGGCGGGGGGCTAATGAGCAGTTCTTC. The chain links TRBV6-4 with TRBJ2-1, with 8 central nucleotides matching TRBD2. CDR1 MRHNA and CDR2 SNTAGT are derived from the germline V gene. The CDR3 holds 17 amino acids from the cysteine to the phenylalanine. The sequence is cut down to CDR3 DNA, 51 bases in frame from base 1. V loses 11 bases at its end and J loses 7 bases; junction bases beyond the gene matches: 22.